This TCR beta chain was retrieved from a study of T cells in Graves' hyperthyroidism and ophthalmopathy. Study-wide findings and caveats: Appearing also in blood were most of the thyroid clonotypes expanded above 0.001.

Concerning this clonotype: Its antigen remains unidentified.

Researchers amplified the TCR beta CDR3 regions from RNA transcripts. Researchers ran a first-round RT-PCR on the TCR CDR3 using the HTBI primer set. TCRdb fed the multiplex PCR reads into MiXCR, producing one record per CDR3 protein. The sample holds 250,000 to 300,000 distinct CDR3 sequences, more than 12% seen once. Patients aged 18 to 65 with hyperthyroidism were newly diagnosed, with duration under 2 months. Lactation, pregnancy, other autoimmune disease or uncontrolled infection led to exclusion of patients. Each diagnosis was grounded in clinical symptoms, serum thyroxine and TRAb, thyroid ultrasound, and orbital computed tomography. The sequence was obtained from a woman aged 35 to 49 with Graves' hyperthyroidism that later progressed to Graves' ophthalmopathy. Sequencing used blood.

CDR3 sequence reads: CSARGRDKPYEQYF. CDR3 DNA sequence: TGCAGTGCTAGGGGTCGGGACAAGCCCTACGAGCAGTACTTC. This sequence joins TRBV20-1 and TRBJ2-7, with a tentative D call TRBD1 (6 bases). V was trimmed by 3 bases and J by 2 bases, leaving 14 bases between them. The CDR3 has 14 residues. CDR1 is DFQATT and CDR2 is SNEGSKA in the germline V gene (reference sequence).